This T cell receptor (beta chain) was profiled in a study of T cells in Graves' hyperthyroidism and ophthalmopathy. RNA transcripts were the template for amplifying TCR beta CDR3 regions. The HTBI primer set was used in a first-round RT-PCR of the TCR CDR3. TCRdb fed the multiplex PCR reads into MiXCR, producing one record per CDR3 protein. Altogether about 690,000 distinct CDR3 sequences are present, roughly a sixth being singletons, with the ten largest covering 15%. This clonotype has a count of ten or more. Its specificity is not known. Per germline, CDR1 MDHEN and CDR2 SYDVKM. This CDR3 contains 14 residues. V shed 4 bases, J shed 3 bases, and the junction held 4 bases outside the gene matches. Whole-study findings and limits: Model predictions of ophthalmopathy came a median approximately 6.8 months before onset.

Sequencing input: blood. The rearrangement joins TRBV28 to TRBJ2-7; 9 bases are a match to TRBD2. The TCR was taken from a man in his fifties with Graves' hyperthyroidism. The chain's CDR3 is CASSSPSGIYEQYF. For the CDR3, the DNA is TGTGCCAGCAGTTCACCTAGCGGGATCTACGAGCAGTACTTC.